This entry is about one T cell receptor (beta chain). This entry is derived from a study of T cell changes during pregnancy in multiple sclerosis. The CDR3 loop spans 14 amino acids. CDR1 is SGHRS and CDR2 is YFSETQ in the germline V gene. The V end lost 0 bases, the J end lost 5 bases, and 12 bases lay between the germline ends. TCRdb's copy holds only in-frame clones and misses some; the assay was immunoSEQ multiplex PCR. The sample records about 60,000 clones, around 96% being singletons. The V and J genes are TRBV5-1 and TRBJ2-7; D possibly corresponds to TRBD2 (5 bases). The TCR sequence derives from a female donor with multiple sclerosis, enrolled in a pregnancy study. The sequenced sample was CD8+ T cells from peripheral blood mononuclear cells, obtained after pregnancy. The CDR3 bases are TGCGCCAGCAGCTTGGTCCCGGGGTACCACGAGCAGTACTTC. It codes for CASSLVPGYHEQYF.